These 9 T cell receptor beta chains share one sample of origin, sequenced in a study of shared clonotypes between healthy human individuals. Method: immunoSEQ multiplex PCR; TCRdb's copy keeps in-frame clones and lacks some. The table includes some 2.4 million clones, roughly 93% detected once. Sequencing used naive CD4+ T cells from PBMCs. Subset here: CD45RA+ positively selected. These receptors were obtained from a man younger than 35 in good health. Some clones in this sample may be carry-over from other donors' samples.

The CDR3 reads CASSFSGSTLYGYTF. CDR3 in DNA: TGTGCCAGCAGCTTCAGTGGATCCACCCTATATGGCTACACCTTC. The rearrangement uses TRBV7-2 and TRBJ1-2; no clear D gene. Germline lookup yields CDR1 SGHTA and CDR2 FQGNSA. The CDR3 is 15 amino acids. V was clipped by 3 bases and J by 5 bases, with 16 bases between them. Drawing the rest from reference TRBV7-2 and TRBJ1-2, the complete variable domain is GAGVSQSPSNKVTEKGKDVELRCDPISGHTALYWYRQSLGQGLEFLIYFQGNSAPDKSGLPSDRFSAERTGGSVSTLTIQRTQQEDSAVYLCASSFSGSTLYGYTFGSGTRLTVV.

The chain combines TRBV6-4 with TRBJ2-3; D remains ambiguous. CDR3 size: 19 residues. V shed 0 bases and J shed 6 bases, with 25 bases lying between them. Germline V gene lookup returns CDR1 MRHNA and CDR2 SNTAGT. CDR3: CASSDSISQSRFPPDTQYF. The CDR3 DNA sequence: TGTGCCAGCAGTGACTCGATATCACAGTCCCGCTTTCCCCCGGATACGCAGTATTTT.

J is TRBJ2-1 and V is TRBV5-1; TRBD2 might be the D (6 bases). Between the trimmed V and J ends, which lost 0 bases and 1 base, there was a span of 11 bases. The CDR3 sequence is 16 residues long. CDR1 is SGHRS and CDR2 is YFSETQ in the germline V gene. This CDR3 is CASSLARDWSYNEQFF. CDR3 in DNA: TGCGCCAGCAGCTTGGCAAGGGACTGGTCCTACAATGAGCAGTTCTTC.

The V and J genes are TRBV29-1 and TRBJ2-3, with 10 bases that match TRBD2. Trimming removed 6 bases from V and 5 bases from J; junction bases left unmatched: 5. Germline lookup yields CDR1 SQVTM and CDR2 ANQGSEA. This CDR3 is 13 amino acids long. CDR3 DNA sequence: TGCAGCGTCAGACTAGCGGGTATAGATACGCAGTATTTT. Protein sequence: CSVRLAGIDTQYF.

This sequence joins TRBV27 and TRBJ2-7; 8 bases align to TRBD2. CDR3 length: 15 amino acids. CDR1 and CDR2 (germline): MNHEY, SMNVEV (reference sequence). V shed 3 bases and J 2 bases; nucleotides not matched to a gene: 6. CDR3 in amino acids: CASSLWAGGAYEQYF. In DNA, the CDR3 is TGTGCCAGCAGTTTGTGGGCGGGGGGAGCCTACGAGCAGTACTTC.

The chain links TRBV7-2 to TRBJ2-7, with 8 bases matching TRBD1. This CDR3 has 14 amino acids. The V segment lost 4 bases and the J segment 2 bases; nucleotides outside the gene matches: 4. From germline, CDR1 is SGHTA and CDR2 FQGNSA. As DNA, the CDR3 is TGTGCCAGCAGCTCGACAGGGGAAACCTACGAGCAGTACTTC. Its protein is CASSSTGETYEQYF.

The chain joins TRBV15 to TRBJ2-3, with D tentatively TRBD2 (5 bases). Germline loops: CDR1 LNHNV, CDR2 YYDKDF (reference sequence). CDR3 length: 13 amino acids. The V and J ends lost 3 bases and 5 bases respectively, with 9 bases between them. CDR3 DNA sequence: TGTGCCACCAGCAGCCGCCGGGGAGATACGCAGTATTTT. Translated, it gives CATSSRRGDTQYF.

The chain employs TRBV11-2 and TRBJ2-1, with TRBD2 identical over 14 bases. V was pared by 5 bases and J by 9 bases, with 6 bases of the junction left unmatched. Germline-derived CDR1 and CDR2 are SGHAT and FQNNGV. The CDR3 covers 15 residues. The CDR3 region has the DNA TGTGCCAGCAGCACCAGGACTAGCGGGAGGACTGAGCAGTTCTTC. Its translation is CASSTRTSGRTEQFF.

The chain employs TRBV11-1 and TRBJ2-5, with 11 bases that match TRBD2. V lost 7 bases to trimming and J lost 4 bases; unmatched junction nucleotides: 2. Looked up from germline, CDR1 is SGHAT and CDR2 is FQDESV (reference sequence). The CDR3 is 13 amino acids. The CDR3 DNA is TGTGCCAGCAAACTAGCGGGAGTAGAGACCCAGTACTTC. It specifies CASKLAGVETQYF.